This T cell receptor (beta chain) was recovered during a study of cytomegalovirus exposure and HLA in healthy donors (dated by TCRdb to about 2017). Background for the entire study: An earlier analysis of approximately 550 of the donors reported about 290 Gb of sequence data and around 120 million unique TCR beta sequences from 150 million to 200 million T cells. The study profiled the T cell repertoires of under 700 subjects by immunosequencing and related them to cytomegalovirus serostatus. The study aimed to test whether cataloging public T cell receptors could reveal signatures of past pathogen exposure. An early release covering roughly 580 HLA-typed donors comprised approximately 290 gigabases of sequencing data and tens of millions of unique TCR sequences. HLA typing covered class I and class II loci at four-digit resolution. In the later analysis, no new phenotypic data were used to find candidate immune exposures; instead, reliance was placed on TCR beta sequences and their occurrence across donors. To predict cytomegalovirus infection status, the study brought together high-throughput TCR immunosequencing, statistical association of individual TCRs with disease status, and machine learning. In a later analysis, previously published TCR beta repertoires from some 640 donors were re-analyzed and high-resolution HLA genotyping was added so that TCR occurrence patterns could be studied. Donor age, sex, ethnicity and CMV serostatus were compiled together with the repertoire data. A separate validation cohort of roughly 130 different subjects was used in addition to the roughly 620-subject first cohort. All discovery cohort repertoires had been generated using a single sequencing platform. Four or five DR-DQ haplotypes were handled as single units for association and clustering, since linkage in the cohort was strong. Typing coverage varied by locus: 629-630 donors for A, B, C, DRB1 and DQB1; roughly 520 for DQA1; about 600 for DPA1; around 450 for DPB1. In a later genetic analysis, genome-wide SNP genotypes for about 55% of the 666 donors were used, and that subset was treated as a discovery cohort. On average, around 240,000 unique TCR beta nucleotide sequences were sequenced per donor among several hundred genotyped donors of the cohort, with about 19% of those sequences being non-productive. An earlier analysis of about 620 of the donors applied high-throughput TCR beta sequencing to assess whether each TCR beta V gene segment acted as functional or pseudogenic. The genetic ancestry cluster associated with self-reported Caucasian donors included 80% to 90% of the 398 genotyped donors. Study-wide conclusions, independent of this receptor: Several of the top co-occurrence clusters appeared to be linked to parvovirus B19, influenza, CMV and Epstein-Barr virus, according to a later analysis. The classifier was reported to diagnose cytomegalovirus status with high specificity and sensitivity in both the original and validation cohorts. In a later genetic analysis, fewer N-insertions in productive TCRs were reported among donors in an Asian-associated ancestry cluster than the approximately 670-donor mean. A later analysis associated about 17,000 TCR beta sequences with specific HLA alleles at a false discovery rate of 0.05. Because the 87-base-pair reads could not distinguish some IMGT-functional V segments, including TRBV6-2 and TRBV6-3, those segments were excluded. This cohort had only TCR beta chains sequenced, and the lack of alpha or paired-chain data limited which features could be detected. Some 16 rarely observed V segments, including chromosome 9 orphons, were excluded from the earlier analysis of almost 600 of the donors because counts were too low. V-gene and J-gene trimming of TCR beta chains was associated with a missense DCLRE1C variant in a later genetic analysis, and the association was replicated in an independent cohort. Assigning TCR associations to individual alleles was difficult when HLA alleles, especially DR and DQ, strongly co-occurred. An earlier analysis of some 560 of the donors showed that most TCR beta V segments appeared in productive rearrangements either about 87% or about 30% of the time, which broadly matched IMGT annotations. A further reported finding was that TCR beta sequences accurately predicted the HLA-A and HLA-B alleles for most subjects in the first cohort. A cluster of highly shared sequence variants was judged likely to represent a technical artifact of the sequencing pipeline. HLA typing was unavailable for some donors at each locus, so association tests used only the typed subset. It was suggested by the authors that the approach could potentially be generalized to other disease states and immunological phenotypes. A later analysis found that TCR association rates varied across HLA loci, with DRB1 alleles showing the most associated TCRs and HLA-C alleles the fewest. Most TCR sequences were seen in very few donors, while some public TCRs were found in many individuals. For the cohort, immune exposure information was limited to CMV serostatus. In a later analysis, HLA-associated TCR beta chains showed more clonal expansion and lower generation probabilities than non-associated chains that were equally common. Linkage disequilibrium might explain the correlated functional status among segregating V segments, but an unknown experimental factor could not be excluded. According to a later analysis, most CMV-associated TCR beta chains appeared to be HLA-restricted, and the HLA associations seemed to be driven largely by CMV exposure. The study listed approximately 160 TCR beta chains as associated with cytomegalovirus. Sequencing depth was assumed to be roughly uniform across donors in the presence/absence analyses, though that assumption may not hold. Three of the identified cytomegalovirus-associated TCR beta chains were confirmed in vitro to be specific for cytomegalovirus antigens.

The cohort was made up of approximately 670 healthy bone marrow donors. At the time of sampling, every cohort member was nominally healthy, though immune exposures that went unrecorded were likely present. The donor was CMV seropositive and was included in the group of 250 to 300 seropositive cohort members. Every donor gave a peripheral blood sample, and the peripheral blood mononuclear cells from that sample were used for TCR beta sequencing. Genomic DNA extraction from the blood cell samples was performed with the Qiagen DNeasy Blood Extraction Kit. This clone occurred a few times. Its antigen remains unidentified. No much larger clone is present one base from it, and per-base qualities are unavailable. The library was made by the immunoSEQ multiplex PCR assay. The multiplex PCR relied on a mix of 60 forward primers for TCR Vbeta segments and 13 reverse primers for TCR Jbeta segments. A multiplex PCR assay on genomic DNA amplified the CDR3 region of rearranged TCR beta genes. Amplified TCR beta libraries were sequenced as 87-base-pair reads on the Illumina HiSeq System. In the paper's pipeline: A later analysis counted approximately 84 million unique TCR beta chains across the 666 repertoires, and 10 million to 11 million of these chains were shared by at least two donors. A nearest-neighbor algorithm error-corrected the raw reads and collapsed the reads into unique sequences, merging closely related sequences to remove PCR and sequencing errors. CDR3 sequences were aligned to IMGT reference sequences to assign V, D and J gene segments. For a sequence to be retained, a match of at least six nucleotides to both a V gene segment and a J gene segment was required. A rearrangement was called productive if the CDR3 had no stop codons and remained in frame with V and J, and every other rearrangement was called non-productive. CDR3 was defined according to IMGT convention as the region running from the second conserved V-encoded cysteine to the conserved J-encoded phenylalanine. The earlier analysis of about 500 of the donors excluded sequences that lacked an unambiguous match to a single V gene segment. An earlier analysis of almost 600 of the donors classified V segments as functional when productive rearrangements were above 56.7% and as segregating when the standard deviation between donors was above 5%. A statistical classification framework was built to diagnose cytomegalovirus status from the catalog of TCR beta chain sequences. In a later analysis, V and J genes were assigned by comparing TCR nucleotide sequences against IMGT/GENE-DB human TR gene sequences. Using the TCRdist pipeline, a later analysis assigned CDR3 sequences along with most-parsimonious VDJ recombination scenarios. In a later analysis, each TCR beta chain was defined by its CDR3 amino acid sequence together with its V-gene family, and reads lacking a unique V-gene family were excluded. To address suspected cross-contamination and a sequencing artifact, a later analysis removed a few hundred highly shared, low-generation-probability nucleotide sequences. A later analysis calculated a clonal expansion index for each public chain from normalized within-repertoire ranks of inferred template counts. In a later analysis, generation probabilities were computed using a VDJ recombination model fitted to out-of-frame rearrangements, and the results were checked against IGoR. In a later analysis, hypergeometric tests were used to score TCR-TCR, TCR-HLA and TCR-CMV co-occurrence, with a repertoire-size bias correction applied to TCR pairs. In a later analysis, false discovery rates were estimated by permuting HLA or CMV assignments 20 times. In a later analysis, co-occurring TCRs were grouped with DBSCAN, and TCRdist sequence similarity was added when clustering was performed within HLA-allele-positive subsets. For co-occurrence clustering, repertoires with fewer than 30,000 or more than 120,000 public chains were excluded, along with roughly five repertoires with anomalous nucleotide sharing. Held by TCRdb, this immuneACCESS table contains in-frame sequences only and omits some clones. Under half of the omission traces to an unresolved V gene where checked; the cause of the rest is unknown. That table gives V, J and clone size, and the DNA gave D and trimming. In this sample the table shows some 110,000 clones, 79% of which occur a single time. The ten biggest clones cover over 3.5% of the sample.

V is cut by 7 bases and J by 4 bases, and the space between the germline ends is 10 bases. From the cysteine through the phenylalanine, the CDR3 covers 12 amino acids. Of the read, only the CDR3 DNA is kept; its 36 bases are in frame from base 1. The germline V gene yields SNHLY for CDR1 and FYNNEI for CDR2. The clonotype comes from a man aged 25-40 years in good health and CMV-seropositive. The chain is assembled from TRBV2 and TRBJ2-5, with a weak D call of TRBD1 (6 bases match). Source material: PBMCs. CDR3 sequence: CASITTGETQYF. The DNA sequence is given as TGTGCCAGCATTACGACAGGAGAGACCCAGTACTTC. The entire variable domain, with the stretches around the CDR3 drawn from the reference TRBV2 and TRBJ2-5 proteins, is EPEVTQTPSHQVTQMGQEVILRCVPISNHLYFYWYRQILGQKVEFLVSFYNNEISEKSEIFDDQFSVERPDGSNFTLKIRSTKLEDSAMYFCASITTGETQYFGPGTRLLVL.